Listed below are T cell receptor beta chains from one sample, sequenced in a study of T-cell memory formation after mild COVID-19. MiXCR was run by TCRdb on the 5' RACE reads, yielding one entry per CDR3 protein. The sample includes approximately 580,000 distinct CDR3 sequences, just over 20% of them seen just once. The sequenced sample was PBMCs or a T cell subset sorted from them (not recorded which). All receptors derive from an adult woman who had mild COVID-19 (a few samples of this study predate the infection). Cell type and time point are not known. Both conserved end residues are part of each CDR3. The D gene is left open where the match is weak. Only some rows state a clone size, as once, few, many or a class for expanded clones.

size,V,D,J,CDR3,DNA
NA,TRBV5-1,NA,TRBJ1-1,CASSLYGDMNTEAFF,TGCGCCAGCAGCTTGTACGGGGATATGAACACTGAAGCTTTCTTT
NA,TRBV7-8,NA,TRBJ1-3,CASSLSQGSGNTIYF,TGTGCCAGCAGCTTGTCGCAAGGGTCTGGAAACACCATATATTTT
few,TRBV9,TRBD2,TRBJ2-1,CASSVGLAGNQGEQFF,TGTGCCAGCAGCGTCGGGCTAGCGGGAAATCAGGGTGAGCAGTTCTTC
few,TRBV6-5,TRBD2,TRBJ2-1,CASSYRGRASDEQFF,TGTGCCAGCAGTTATCGCGGGAGGGCCAGTGATGAGCAGTTCTTC
few,TRBV9,TRBD1,TRBJ2-7,CASSATGTGENEQYF,TGTGCCAGCAGCGCTACCGGGACAGGGGAGAACGAGCAGTACTTC
once,TRBV3-1,NA,TRBJ2-2,CASSQEVPPKLFF,TGTGCCAGCAGCCAAGAGGTCCCCCCGAAGCTGTTTTTT
few,TRBV7-2,TRBD2,TRBJ2-5,CASSLEAGRNQYF,TGTGCCAGCAGCTTAGAAGCGGGGAGGAACCAGTACTTC
NA,TRBV7-9,NA,TRBJ2-3,CASSLQGGYTDTQYF,TGTGCCAGCAGCTTACAAGGGGGTTACACAGATACGCAGTATTTT
NA,TRBV5-1,NA,TRBJ1-1,CASSLVGGRGTEAFF,TGCGCCAGCAGCTTGGTTGGGGGGAGGGGCACTGAAGCTTTCTTT
NA,TRBV12-3/TRBV12-4,NA,TRBJ1-2,CASSPPVSGTTYGYTF,TGTGCCAGCAGTCCCCCAGTTTCGGGGACTACCTATGGCTACACCTTC
few,TRBV4-2,NA,TRBJ1-2,CASSQDVGALNYGYTF,TGTGCCAGCAGCCAAGATGTGGGGGCCCTTAACTATGGCTACACCTTC
NA,TRBV7-3,NA,TRBJ2-1,CASSLDGGEQFF,TGTGCCAGCAGCTTAGATGGGGGTGAGCAGTTCTTC
few,TRBV25-1,TRBD1,TRBJ2-3,CASSTPGQSSDTQYF,TGTGCCAGCAGTACTCCGGGACAGAGCTCTGATACGCAGTATTTT
many,TRBV6-1,NA,TRBJ2-7,CASSEWSSSYEQYF,TGTGCCAGCAGTGAGTGGTCGAGCTCCTACGAGCAGTACTTC
few,TRBV4-3,NA,TRBJ1-1,CASSQDVVGNTEAFF,TGCGCCAGCAGCCAAGACGTGGTAGGGAACACTGAAGCTTTCTTT
NA,TRBV18,NA,TRBJ2-7,CASSPREHEQYF,TGTGCCAGCTCACCACGTGAGCACGAGCAGTACTTC
many,TRBV7-3,TRBD2,TRBJ2-7,CASSSPPKTSGKLRWVYEQYF,TGTGCCAGCAGCTCCCCCCCTAAGACTAGCGGGAAGCTACGATGGGTCTACGAGCAGTACTTC
NA,TRBV12-3/TRBV12-4,TRBD1,TRBJ2-6,CASSYTGGAGANVLTF,TGTGCCAGCAGTTATACAGGGGGCGCTGGGGCCAACGTCCTGACTTTC